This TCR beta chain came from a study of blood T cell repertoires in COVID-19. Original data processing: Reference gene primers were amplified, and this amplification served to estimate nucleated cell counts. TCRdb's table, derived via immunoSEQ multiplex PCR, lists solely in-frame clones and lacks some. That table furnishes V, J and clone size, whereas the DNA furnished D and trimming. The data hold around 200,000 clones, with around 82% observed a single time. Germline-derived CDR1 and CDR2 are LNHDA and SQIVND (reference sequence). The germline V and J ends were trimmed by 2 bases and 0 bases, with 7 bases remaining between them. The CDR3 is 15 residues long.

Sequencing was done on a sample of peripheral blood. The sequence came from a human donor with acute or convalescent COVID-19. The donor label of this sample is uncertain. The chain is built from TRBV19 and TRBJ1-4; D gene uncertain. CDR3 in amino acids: CASSIMAATNEKLFF. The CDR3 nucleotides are TGTGCCAGTAGTATAATGGCAGCAACTAATGAAAAACTGTTTTTT.